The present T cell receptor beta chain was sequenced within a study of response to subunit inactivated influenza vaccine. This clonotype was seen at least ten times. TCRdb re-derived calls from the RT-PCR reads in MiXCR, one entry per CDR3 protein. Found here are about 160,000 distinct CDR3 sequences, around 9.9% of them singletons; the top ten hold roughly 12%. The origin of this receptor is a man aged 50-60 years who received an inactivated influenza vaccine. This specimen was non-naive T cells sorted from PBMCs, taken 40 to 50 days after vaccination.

The CDR3 DNA sequence: TGCGCCAGCAGCCAAGACAGCCCCTACTATGGCTACACCTTC. Translation: CASSQDSPYYGYTF. The chain employs TRBV5-1 and TRBJ1-2; the D gene is possibly TRBD1 (5 bases). CDR1 is SGHRS, CDR2 YFSETQ, per germline. The V end was cut by 4 bases, the J end by 3 bases, with 13 bases between. The CDR3 totals 14 residues. The variable domain in full, completed from reference TRBV5-1 and TRBJ1-2, reads KAGVTQTPRYLIKTRGQQVTLSCSPISGHRSVSWYQQTPGQGLQFLFEYFSETQRNKGNFPGRFSGRQFSNSRSEMNVSTLELGDSALYLCASSQDSPYYGYTFGSGTRLTVV.